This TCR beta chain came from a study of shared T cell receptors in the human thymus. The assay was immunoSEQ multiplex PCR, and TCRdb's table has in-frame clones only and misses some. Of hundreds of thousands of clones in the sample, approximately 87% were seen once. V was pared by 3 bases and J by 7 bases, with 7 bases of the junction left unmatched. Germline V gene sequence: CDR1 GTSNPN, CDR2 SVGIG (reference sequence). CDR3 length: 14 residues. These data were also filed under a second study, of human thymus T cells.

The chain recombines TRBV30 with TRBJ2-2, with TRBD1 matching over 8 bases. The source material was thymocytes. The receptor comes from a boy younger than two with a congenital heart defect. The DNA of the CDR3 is TGTGCCTGGAGCGCTACAGGGGGAAGCGGGGAGCTGTTTTTT. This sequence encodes CAWSATGGSGELFF.